Listed below are T cell receptor beta chains from one sample, sequenced in a study of Ad26.COV2.S vaccination and SARS-CoV-2 variants. The method was immunoSEQ multiplex PCR; TCRdb's version includes in-frame clones alone and lacks a portion of them. Of a few hundred thousand clones listed, approximately 88% were seen once; the top ten hold 3.6%. The sample in question was peripheral blood, obtained in a trial of Ad26.COV2.S vaccine versus placebo. These receptors were taken from a person aged 18-65 years who received the Ad26.COV2.S COVID-19 vaccine or a placebo. The CDR3 runs from the conserved cysteine through the conserved F or W. A D gene is named only where the DNA matches it firmly. Only some rows state a clone size, as once, few, many or a class for expanded clones.

.	11	few	TRBJ2-7	TRBV19	TGTGCCAGTAGTATCGGCTACGAGCAGTACTTC	CASSIGYEQYF
TRBD1	14	.	TRBJ1-1	TRBV19	TGTGCCAGTAGTATGGGACAGGGGAACACTGAAGCTTTCTTT	CASSMGQGNTEAFF
TRBD1	12	.	TRBJ1-2	TRBV7-9	TGTGCCAGCAGCTACAGGGGGCAAGGCTACACCTTC	CASSYRGQGYTF
.	16	.	TRBJ2-2	TRBV18	TGTGCCAGCTCACCACTGAAACAATCGAACACCGGGGAGCTGTTTTTT	CASSPLKQSNTGELFF
.	13	.	TRBJ1-1	TRBV3-1/TRBV3-2	TGTGCCAGCAGCCTTGGACAGCACACTGAAGCTTTCTTT	CASSLGQHTEAFF
.	15	.	TRBJ1-4	TRBV4-2	TGTGCCAGCAGCCAAGGTCGAGGAGGGGGGGAAAAACTGTTTTTT	CASSQGRGGGEKLFF
.	17	.	TRBJ2-5	TRBV25-1	TGTGCCAGCAGTCCCCTCTTCCCACAGGCCACCCAAGAGACCCAGTACTTC	CASSPLFPQATQETQYF
.	16	once	TRBJ1-2	TRBV14	TGTGCCAGCAGCCAAGATCTAAGATGGAATAACTATGGCTACACCTTC	CASSQDLRWNNYGYTF
.	16	.	TRBJ1-6	TRBV4-3	TGCGCCAGCAGCCAAGCATTCCGGGACCCCGGCTCACCCCTCCACTTT	CASSQAFRDPGSPLHF
.	15	.	TRBJ2-1	TRBV7-9	TGTGCCAGCAGTTCTTCATGGAGAGTATACAATGAGCAGTTCTTC	CASSSSWRVYNEQFF
.	17	.	TRBJ2-5	TRBV10-3	TGTGCCATCAGTGAGTCGGGCTTGGCCTCGGGCCAAGAGACCCAGTACTTC	CAISESGLASGQETQYF
.	14	.	TRBJ2-7	TRBV5-1	TGCGCCAGCAGCGGCGGGACATACGGCGACGAGCAGTACTTC	CASSGGTYGDEQYF
TRBD2	19	.	TRBJ2-5	TRBV11-2	TGTGCCAGCAGCTTAGACTACACGAGGCTAGCGGGGGGGTCGGAGACCCAGTACTTC	CASSLDYTRLAGGSETQYF
TRBD2	14	.	TRBJ2-3	TRBV10-2	TGCGCCAGCAGGCTAGCGGGTTCCACAGATACGCAGTATTTT	CASRLAGSTDTQYF
.	15	once	TRBJ2-7	TRBV7-9	TGTGCCAGCAGCCTAGCTAGAACGGGGATGGGGGAGCAGTACTTC	CASSLARTGMGEQYF
.	12	once	TRBJ2-7	TRBV27	TGTGCCAGCAGCCCCTCCGGGGGAACGCAGTACTTC	CASSPSGGTQYF
TRBD1	15	.	TRBJ2-1	TRBV11-1	TGTGCCAGCAGCATAACCGGGACAGCCTACAATGAGCAGTTCTTC	CASSITGTAYNEQFF
TRBD1	15	few	TRBJ1-3	TRBV9	TGTGCCAGCAGCACTCCTGGACAGGGCAGAAACACCATATATTTT	CASSTPGQGRNTIYF
TRBD1	15	.	TRBJ2-7	TRBV7-9	TGTGCCAGCAGCCCGGGTAGGACAGGGACTTACGAGCAGTACTTC	CASSPGRTGTYEQYF
TRBD2	19	.	TRBJ2-6	TRBV7-2	TGTGCCAGCAGCTTCTCGTCTCGGCGGGGGAGTGCTGGGGCCAACGTCCTGACTTTC	CASSFSSRRGSAGANVLTF
.	14	.	TRBJ1-2	TRBV28	TGTGCCAGCAGTTCTCCGTCAGGTTCATATGGCTACACCTTC	CASSSPSGSYGYTF
.	16	.	TRBJ2-2	TRBV5-1	TGCGCCAGCAGCCCCCCCGGATTGGGGAACACCGGGGAGCTGTTTTTT	CASSPPGLGNTGELFF